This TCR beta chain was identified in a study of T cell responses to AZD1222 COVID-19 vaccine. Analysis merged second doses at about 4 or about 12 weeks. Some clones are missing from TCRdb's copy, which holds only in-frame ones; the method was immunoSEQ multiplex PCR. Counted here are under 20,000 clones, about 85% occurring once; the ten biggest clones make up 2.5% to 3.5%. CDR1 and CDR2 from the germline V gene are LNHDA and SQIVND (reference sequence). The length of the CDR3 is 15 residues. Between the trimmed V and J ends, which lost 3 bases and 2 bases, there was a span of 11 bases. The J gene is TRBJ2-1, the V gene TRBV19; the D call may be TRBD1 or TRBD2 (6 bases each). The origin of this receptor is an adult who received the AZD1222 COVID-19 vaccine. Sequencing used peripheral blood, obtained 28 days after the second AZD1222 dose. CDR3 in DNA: TGTGCCAGTAGTATGTCGGGGGCCACCTACAATGAGCAGTTCTTC. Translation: CASSMSGATYNEQFF. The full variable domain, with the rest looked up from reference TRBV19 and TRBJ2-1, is DGGITQSPKYLFRKEGQNVTLSCEQNLNHDAMYWYRQDPGQGLRLIYYSQIVNDFQKGDIAEGYSVSREKKESFPLTVTSAQKNPTAFYLCASSMSGATYNEQFFGPGTRLTVL.